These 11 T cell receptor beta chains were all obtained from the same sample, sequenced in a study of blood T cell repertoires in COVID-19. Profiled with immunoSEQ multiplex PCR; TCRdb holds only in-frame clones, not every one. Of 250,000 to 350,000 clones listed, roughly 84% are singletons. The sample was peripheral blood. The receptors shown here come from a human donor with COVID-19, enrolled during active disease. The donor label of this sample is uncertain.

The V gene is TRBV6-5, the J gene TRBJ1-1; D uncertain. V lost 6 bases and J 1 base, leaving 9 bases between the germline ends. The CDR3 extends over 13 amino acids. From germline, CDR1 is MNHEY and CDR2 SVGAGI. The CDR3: CASRFNKNTEAFF. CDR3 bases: TGTGCCAGCAGATTTAATAAGAACACTGAAGCTTTCTTT.

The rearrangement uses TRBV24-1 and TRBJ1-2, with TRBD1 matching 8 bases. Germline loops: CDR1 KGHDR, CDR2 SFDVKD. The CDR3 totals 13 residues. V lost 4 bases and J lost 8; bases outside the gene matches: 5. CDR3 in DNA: TGTGCCACCAGTGAGGACAGGGCGCACGGCTACACCTTC. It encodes CATSEDRAHGYTF.

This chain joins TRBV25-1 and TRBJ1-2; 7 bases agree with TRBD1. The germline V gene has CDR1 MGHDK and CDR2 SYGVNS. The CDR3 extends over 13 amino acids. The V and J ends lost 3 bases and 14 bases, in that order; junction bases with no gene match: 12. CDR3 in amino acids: CASSDARTGALTF. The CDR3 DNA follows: TGTGCCAGCAGTGATGCGCGGACAGGTGCCCTAACCTTC.

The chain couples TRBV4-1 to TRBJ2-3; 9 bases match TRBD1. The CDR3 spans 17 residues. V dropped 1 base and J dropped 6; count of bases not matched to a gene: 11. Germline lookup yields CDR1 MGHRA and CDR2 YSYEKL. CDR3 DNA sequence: TGCGCCAGCAGCCAAGTACCGGGACAGGGTAGAGCGGATACGCAGTATTTT. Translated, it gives CASSQVPGQGRADTQYF.

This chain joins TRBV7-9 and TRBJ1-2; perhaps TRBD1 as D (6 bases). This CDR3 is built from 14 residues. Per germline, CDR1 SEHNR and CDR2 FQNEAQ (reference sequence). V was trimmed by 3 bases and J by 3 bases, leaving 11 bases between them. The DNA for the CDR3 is TGTGCCAGCAGCTTCGGGTACAGGGACTATGGCTACACCTTC. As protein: CASSFGYRDYGYTF.

The CDR3 nucleotides read TGTGCCAGTAAGGGACTAGCGGGGGGCTCCTACAATGAGCAGTTCTTC. It yields the protein CASKGLAGGSYNEQFF. This chain links TRBV19 with TRBJ2-1; TRBD2 matches at 15 bases. CDR1 is LNHDA, CDR2 SQIVND, per germline (reference sequence). V shed 7 bases and J 0 bases; nucleotides not matched to a gene: 1. The CDR3 length is 16 residues.

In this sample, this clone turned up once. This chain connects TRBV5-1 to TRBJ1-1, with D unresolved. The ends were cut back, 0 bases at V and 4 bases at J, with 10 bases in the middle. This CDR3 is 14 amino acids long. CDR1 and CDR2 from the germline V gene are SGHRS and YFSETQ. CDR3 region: CASSLAGKGTEAFF. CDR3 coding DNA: TGCGCCAGCAGCTTGGCGGGAAAGGGCACTGAAGCTTTCTTT.

The CDR3 loop is CSASYTGTGEQYF. CDR3 bases: TGCAGTGCTAGTTATACAGGGACGGGCGAGCAGTACTTC. The chain uses TRBV20-1 and TRBJ2-7; tentatively, D is TRBD1 (6 bases). V was pared by 3 bases and J by 6 bases, with 15 bases between. From germline, CDR1 is DFQATT and CDR2 SNEGSKA (reference sequence). The CDR3 length is 13 residues.

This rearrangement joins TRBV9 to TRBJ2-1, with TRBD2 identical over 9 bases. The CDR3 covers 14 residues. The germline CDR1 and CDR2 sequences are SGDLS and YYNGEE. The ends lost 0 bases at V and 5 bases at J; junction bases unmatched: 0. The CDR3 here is CASSVVAGDNEQFF. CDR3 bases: TGTGCCAGCAGCGTAGTAGCGGGAGACAATGAGCAGTTCTTC. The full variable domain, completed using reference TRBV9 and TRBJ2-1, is DSGVTQTPKHLITATGQRVTLRCSPRSGDLSVYWYQQSLDQGLQFLIQYYNGEERAKGNILERFSAQQFPDLHSELNLSSLELGDSALYFCASSVVAGDNEQFFGPGTRLTVL.

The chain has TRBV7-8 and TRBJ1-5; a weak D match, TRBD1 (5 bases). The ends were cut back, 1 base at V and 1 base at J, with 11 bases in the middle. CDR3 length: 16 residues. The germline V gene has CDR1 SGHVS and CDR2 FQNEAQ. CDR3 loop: CASSLGSPGSNQPQHF. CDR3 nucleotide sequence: TGTGCCAGCAGCTTAGGGTCGCCAGGGAGCAATCAGCCCCAGCATTTT.

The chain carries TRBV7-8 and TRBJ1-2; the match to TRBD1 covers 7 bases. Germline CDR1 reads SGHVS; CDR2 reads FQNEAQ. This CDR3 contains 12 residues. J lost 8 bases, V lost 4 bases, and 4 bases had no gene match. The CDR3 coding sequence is TGTGCCAGCAGCTATGGGACAGACGGCTACACCTTC. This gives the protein CASSYGTDGYTF.